One and the same sample provided the 28 T cell receptor beta chains below, sequenced in a study of human T cells and chemical hapten exposure. Each CDR3 protein gets one entry after TCRdb re-called the RACE reads with MiXCR. This table holds over 50,000 distinct CDR3 sequences, roughly 9% found once. Sample time point: pre-sensitization, week 0. Treatment defined: therapeutic diphenylcyclopropenone sensitization with weekly scalp DPC. Total RNA extraction was carried out from unfractionated whole blood. Specimen: whole blood, collected in connection with sensitization to the hapten diphenylcyclopropenone (DPC). The receptors come from a woman in her 30s with alopecia areata. Some clones in this sample may be carry-over from other donors' samples.

Many counts were recorded for this clonotype. The gene calls are TRBV6-2 or TRBV6-3 and TRBJ1-5; D is unresolved. The CDR3 is made up of 14 amino acids. V lost 2 bases to trimming and J lost 5 bases, with 10 bases between them. Per germline, CDR1 MNHEY and CDR2 SVGEGT. Here the CDR3 reads CASSYGSGYQPQHF. The DNA of the CDR3 is TGTGCCAGCAGTTACGGATCGGGGTATCAGCCCCAGCATTTT.

The rearrangement uses TRBV28 and TRBJ1-6, with D uncertain. Germline V gene lookup returns CDR1 MDHEN and CDR2 SYDVKM. Trimming shortened V by 6 bases and J by 0 bases, and 9 bases separated the two germline ends. The CDR3 has 15 amino acids. This CDR3 is CASSWKSSYNSPLHF. CDR3 DNA sequence: TGTGCCAGCAGCTGGAAGAGCTCCTATAATTCACCCCTCCACTTT. The entire variable domain, with the rest obtained from reference TRBV28 and TRBJ1-6, is as follows: DVKVTQSSRYLVKRTGEKVFLECVQDMDHENMFWYRQDPGLGLRLIYFSYDVKMKEKGDIPEGYSVSREKKERFSLILESASTNQTSMYLCASSWKSSYNSPLHFGNGTRLTVT.

This clonotype was picked up many times. The genes are TRBV6-2 or TRBV6-3 and TRBJ2-2; a weak D match, TRBD1 (6 bases). Germline V gene sequence: CDR1 MNHEY, CDR2 SVGEGT. Between the trimmed V and J ends, which lost 4 bases and 7 bases, there was a span of 10 bases. The CDR3 spans 13 residues. CDR3 sequence reads: CASSSGVGGELFF. The CDR3 DNA is TGTGCCAGCAGTTCAGGGGTTGGCGGGGAGCTGTTTTTT.

The chain carries TRBV3-1 and TRBJ1-2; no clear D gene. Looked up from germline, CDR1 is LGHDT and CDR2 is YNNKEL (reference sequence). V lost 1 base and J 10 bases, leaving 7 bases between the germline ends. This CDR3 has 11 amino acids. The DNA of the CDR3 is TGTGCCAGCAGCCAAGCTGGACCCTACACCTTC. Protein: CASSQAGPYTF.

The V gene is TRBV19, the J gene TRBJ2-1; D gene uncertain. With 3 bases removed from V and 0 bases from J, the gap between germline ends came to 9 bases. The CDR3 has 15 residues. From germline, CDR1 is LNHDA and CDR2 SQIVND (reference sequence). CDR3 residues: CASSMVRSSYNEQFF. The CDR3 nucleotides read TGTGCCAGTAGTATGGTTCGAAGCTCCTACAATGAGCAGTTCTTC.

The rearrangement links TRBV12-3 or TRBV12-4 to TRBJ2-7; possibly TRBD1 or TRBD2 for D (5 bases each). The V end lost 8 bases, the J end lost 2 bases, and 13 bases lay between the germline ends. CDR3 length: 13 residues. CDR3 nucleotides: TGTGCCAGCCTTGGGACGGGGACCTACGAGCAGTACTTC. This encodes CASLGTGTYEQYF.

Comment on this clonotype: Given the absence of the conserved phenylalanine or tryptophan at the CDR3 end, a read error is likely. The rearrangement uses TRBV19 and TRBJ2-3; unclear D gene. Trimming took off 8 bases at V and 4 bases at J, with 16 bases between the two ends. The CDR3 sequence is 14 residues long. Germline assignment: CDR1 LNHDA and CDR2 SQIVND (reference sequence). CDR3 sequence: CASGVDLNADTQYL. The CDR3 coding sequence is TGTGCCAGTGGCGTTGACTTAAACGCAGATACGCAGTATTTG.

The rearrangement joins TRBV10-3 to TRBJ2-7, with D uncertain. Germline V gives CDR1 ENHRY, CDR2 SYGVKD. V was cut by 1 base and J by 0 bases, with 7 bases left in between. This CDR3 is 14 amino acids long. CDR3 nucleotide sequence: TGTGCCATCAGTGAGTGGGAATTCTCCTACGAGCAGTACTTC. Encoded protein: CAISEWEFSYEQYF.

This clonotype was observed a handful of times. The CDR3 sequence: CASSQDPLVGNSGANVLTF. The CDR3 DNA reads TGTGCCAGCAGCCAAGATCCGTTGGTGGGCAACTCTGGGGCCAACGTCCTGACTTTC. This sequence joins TRBV3-1 and TRBJ2-6, with D uncertain. The germline CDR1 and CDR2 sequences are LGHDT and YNNKEL (reference sequence). The CDR3 has 19 residues. V gave up 0 bases and J gave up 0 bases, with 15 bases separating them.

V usage is TRBV6-5 and J usage is TRBJ1-3; 9 bases align to TRBD1. The CDR3 totals 17 residues. Germline trimming cut 5 bases from V and 1 base from J; bases unmatched to any gene: 9. CDR1 is MNHEY, CDR2 SVGAGI, per germline. CDR3 sequence (DNA): TGTGCCAGCAGTAAGGACAGGGGCAGTCATTCTGGAAACACCATATATTTT. This gives the protein CASSKDRGSHSGNTIYF.

The sample holds many counts of this clonotype. The chain carries TRBV7-2 and TRBJ1-2; no reliable D call. CDR1 and CDR2 (germline): SGHTA, FQGNSA. This CDR3 is built from 13 residues. Trimming left V 3 bases short and J 2 bases short, with 7 bases between. The CDR3: CASSLGQNYGYTF. CDR3 bases: TGTGCCAGCAGCTTGGGTCAGAACTATGGCTACACCTTC.

This clonotype showed up just a few times. The chain links TRBV9 to TRBJ2-1, with 7 bases lining up with TRBD1. CDR1 SGDLS and CDR2 YYNGEE come from the germline V gene. The CDR3 consists of 15 residues. Trimming removed 5 bases from V and 8 bases from J; junction bases left unmatched: 13. This CDR3 is CASSDGQDATDEQFF. DNA of the CDR3: TGTGCCAGCAGTGATGGACAGGACGCTACCGATGAGCAGTTCTTC. Full variable domain (outside the CDR3, taken from reference TRBV9 and TRBJ2-1): DSGVTQTPKHLITATGQRVTLRCSPRSGDLSVYWYQQSLDQGLQFLIQYYNGEERAKGNILERFSAQQFPDLHSELNLSSLELGDSALYFCASSDGQDATDEQFFGPGTRLTVL.

This chain connects TRBV6-5 to TRBJ2-5, with TRBD2 identical over 7 bases. Looked up from germline, CDR1 is MNHEY and CDR2 is SVGAGI. V gave up 6 bases and J gave up 5 bases; unmatched junction bases: 9. This CDR3 has 14 residues. The CDR3 is CASSRGLSVETQYF. CDR3 DNA sequence: TGTGCCAGCAGCCGGGGACTATCTGTGGAGACCCAGTACTTC.

The V call is TRBV7-9, the J call TRBJ2-3, with 8 bases fitting TRBD2. This CDR3 is 14 amino acids long. V dropped 4 bases and J dropped 4; count of bases not matched to a gene: 4. Germline loops: CDR1 SEHNR, CDR2 FQNEAQ (reference sequence). DNA for the CDR3: TGTGCCAGCAGCTGGGGACTAGGTTCAGATACGCAGTATTTT. The encoded protein is CASSWGLGSDTQYF.

This clonotype was recorded a few times. The genes are TRBV7-9 and TRBJ2-1; perhaps TRBD2 as D (6 bases). This CDR3 comprises 15 residues. The V end lost 5 bases, the J end lost 7 bases, and 18 bases lay between the germline ends. The germline gives CDR1 SEHNR, CDR2 FQNEAQ (reference sequence). Here the CDR3 reads CASSPAGGLLNEQFF. Written as DNA, the CDR3 is TGTGCCAGCAGCCCGGCGGGCGGACTATTAAATGAGCAGTTCTTC.

This clonotype was detected ten times or more. The chain has TRBV2 and TRBJ2-7; 9 bases are shared with TRBD2. The CDR3 extends over 14 amino acids. The ends lost 6 bases at V and 2 bases at J; junction bases unmatched: 5. Germline V CDR1 and CDR2: SNHLY, FYNNEI. DNA of the CDR3: TGTGCCAGCAGACGGCTAGCGGGACCCTACGAGCAGTACTTC. This translates into CASRRLAGPYEQYF.

This clonotype was seen only a few times. This chain links TRBV20-1 with TRBJ1-1; 7 nucleotides match TRBD1. The CDR3 is 14 residues long. V trimming: 4 bases; J trimming: 4 bases; junction bases outside the gene matches: 9. CDR1 and CDR2 (germline): DFQATT, SNEGSKA (reference sequence). CDR3 residues: CSAIGLQGFTEAFF. The CDR3, as DNA: TGCAGTGCTATAGGTCTACAGGGGTTCACTGAAGCTTTCTTT.

This chain uses TRBV25-1 with TRBJ1-1; TRBD1 might be the D (5 bases). The CDR3 has 13 amino acids. V was clipped by 0 bases and J by 8 bases, with 10 bases between them. Germline loops: CDR1 MGHDK, CDR2 SYGVNS. The DNA of the CDR3 is TGTGCCAGCAGTGAATATTGGGGGATAGAAGCTTTCTTT. This gives the protein CASSEYWGIEAFF.

This clonotype was seen many times. The chain is built from TRBV27 and TRBJ2-1; D may correspond to TRBD1 or TRBD2 (6 bases each). The germline V gene encodes CDR1 MNHEY and CDR2 SMNVEV (reference sequence). V was clipped by 6 bases and J by 9 bases, with 18 bases between them. The CDR3 totals 14 residues. The CDR3 DNA reads as TGTGCCAGCAGCTATACTCCCGGGGGCGTTGAGCAGTTCTTC. Protein product: CASSYTPGGVEQFF.

The sample holds a few counts of this clonotype. The chain uses TRBV5-1 and TRBJ2-5, with D maybe TRBD2 (6 bases). CDR1 SGHRS and CDR2 YFSETQ come from the germline V gene. The CDR3 contains 15 residues. Trimming removed 0 bases at V and 1 base at J, with 10 bases between. As DNA, the CDR3 is TGCGCCAGCAGCTTGGCCGCGGGACCCCAAGAGACCCAGTACTTC. This sequence encodes CASSLAAGPQETQYF.

This clonotype was recorded many times. The chain links TRBV15 to TRBJ1-4, with 9 bases that match TRBD1. V trimming: 4 bases; J trimming: 8 bases; junction bases outside the gene matches: 8. The CDR3 extends over 15 amino acids. Germline values: CDR1 LNHNV, CDR2 YYDKDF (reference sequence). CDR3 DNA: TGTGCCACCAGCACGAGAGGGACAGGGATCGAAAAACTGTTTTTT. Protein sequence: CATSTRGTGIEKLFF. Full variable domain (missing parts from reference TRBV15 and TRBJ1-4): DAMVIQNPRYQVTQFGKPVTLSCSQTLNHNVMYWYQQKSSQAPKLLFHYYDKDFNNEADTPDNFQSRRPNTSFCFLDIRSPGLGDTAMYLCATSTRGTGIEKLFFGSGTQLSVL.

The sample holds many counts of this clonotype. This chain uses TRBV3-2 with TRBJ1-1; TRBD1 was called by the table and not checked on the DNA. TRBV3-2 is marked as a pseudogene. This CDR3 has 16 residues. The CDR3 DNA sequence: TGTGCCAGCAGCCCCCGGACAGGGATCATGTATACTGAAGCTTTCTTT. This codes for CASSPRTGIMYTEAFF.

The genes are TRBV4-2 and TRBJ2-1, with 7 bases matching TRBD2. The junction had 4 bases not matched to a gene; V was cut back by 0 bases and J by 5 bases. The CDR3 contains 15 residues. The germline V gene encodes CDR1 LGHNA and CDR2 YNFKEQ. The CDR3 DNA is TGTGCCAGCAGCCAAGATGCGGGGGTCAACAATGAGCAGTTCTTC. Its translation is CASSQDAGVNNEQFF.

V and J are TRBV5-1 and TRBJ2-3; 7 bases align to TRBD2. The germline CDR1 and CDR2 sequences are SGHRS and YFSETQ. The CDR3 length is 15 residues. With V trimmed by 2 bases and J by 2 bases, 5 bases remained unmatched. The CDR3 DNA reads TGCGCCAGCAGCTTAAGCGGGGCCGACACAGATACGCAGTATTTT. Translated, it gives CASSLSGADTDTQYF.

This chain links TRBV5-1 with TRBJ1-6; D uncertain. V was pared by 0 bases and J by 9 bases, with 13 bases between. The germline gives CDR1 SGHRS, CDR2 YFSETQ. The CDR3 runs to 15 residues. CDR3 loop: CASSLGSDGSSPLHF. The CDR3 region has the DNA TGCGCCAGCAGCTTGGGATCCGATGGTAGTTCACCCCTCCACTTT.

A few counts support this clonotype. The gene calls are TRBV6-2 or TRBV6-3 and TRBJ1-5; TRBD1 agrees at 8 bases. Losses at the gene ends were 5 bases for V and 4 bases for J; bases not matched to a gene: 7. The CDR3 is 15 residues long. Germline-derived CDR1 and CDR2 are MNHEY and SVGEGT. The CDR3 is CASSTRQGQNQPQHF. The DNA for the CDR3 is TGTGCCAGCAGTACAAGACAGGGGCAAAATCAGCCCCAGCATTTT.

Many counts were recorded for this clonotype. The rearrangement links TRBV20-1 to TRBJ2-7; TRBD2 matches at 10 bases. Germline CDR1 DFQATT, CDR2 SNEGSKA (reference sequence). After removal of 6 bases from V and 3 bases from J, the junction contained 8 bases not matched to a gene. This CDR3 spans 14 amino acids. CDR3 nucleotides: TGCAGTGCCTCTACTAGCGGGGTTCTCTACGAGCAGTACTTC. Translation: CSASTSGVLYEQYF.

CDR3 region: CASSLVGTSGGAEQFF. The CDR3 DNA reads as TGTGCCAGCAGCTTAGTTGGGACTAGCGGGGGGGCGGAGCAGTTCTTC. V and J are TRBV7-2 and TRBJ2-1; 16 bases match TRBD2. V dropped 1 base and J dropped 10; count of bases not matched to a gene: 4. The CDR3 totals 16 residues. Germline CDR1 reads SGHTA; CDR2 reads FQGNSA.